This T cell receptor (beta chain) was captured by sequencing in a study of shared clonotypes between healthy human individuals. The CDR3 sequence is 13 residues long. CDR1 is KGHSH and CDR2 is LQKENI in the germline V gene. V was trimmed by 3 bases and J by 4 bases, leaving 9 bases between them. Assay: immunoSEQ multiplex PCR; the TCRdb copy retains only in-frame clones and omits some. The sample shows about 600,000 clones, around three quarters of them seen only once. This clone showed up just once. The chain recombines TRBV18 with TRBJ1-2; a weak D match, TRBD1 (5 bases). Sequencing was done on a sample of PBMCs. The clonotype comes from a woman between 40 and 55 years old in good health. Some clones in this sample may be carry-over from other donors' samples. The CDR3 is CASSPWGIYGYTF. The CDR3 DNA reads TGTGCCAGCTCACCGTGGGGGATCTATGGCTACACCTTC.